This is a list of T cell receptor beta chains from one sample in a study of blood T cell repertoires in COVID-19. Clones were sequenced by immunoSEQ multiplex PCR, and TCRdb holds only the in-frame ones, with some missing. The top ten hold approximately 2% of the sample, which has over 100,000 clones, over 60% seen once. Sample: peripheral blood. The receptors were sampled from a woman in her sixties or seventies with acute or convalescent COVID-19. CDR3s include the opening cysteine and the closing phenylalanine or tryptophan. The D gene is left open where the match is weak. A row's size may be missing; if present it is once, few, many or a size class.

cdr3_nt cdr3_aa v_call clone_size j_call d_call
TGTGCCAGCAGTTTTTGGAGGGGACTAGCGGGAGCTGGGGAGCTGTTTTTT CASSFWRGLAGAGELFF TRBV27 once TRBJ2-2 TRBD2
TGTGCCAGTACCTCTAAGGACAGGACGTTTGGCTACACCTTC CASTSKDRTFGYTF TRBV19 . TRBJ1-2 TRBD1
TGTGCCAGCAGCCGGTTGACAGAGTCCCACTATGGCTACACCTTC CASSRLTESHYGYTF TRBV9 . TRBJ1-2 .
TGCGCCAGCAGGGTTACAGGGTCTCAGGGTGAAAAACTGTTTTTT CASRVTGSQGEKLFF TRBV5-1 . TRBJ1-4 .
TGCGCCAGCAGCTCCACCGGGACAAGCCACGAGCAGTACTTC CASSSTGTSHEQYF TRBV5-1 . TRBJ2-7 .
TGTGCCAGCAGCTTGCCACAGGTCCCCTTTGAAGCTTTCTTT CASSLPQVPFEAFF TRBV5-6 . TRBJ1-1 .
TGTGCCAGTAGTACTAGCGGGAATGAGCAGTTCTTC CASSTSGNEQFF TRBV19 . TRBJ2-1 TRBD2
TGTGCCAGCAGTGCTGCCTCCGGGACTTGGCTCAATGAGCAGTTCTTC CASSAASGTWLNEQFF TRBV28 . TRBJ2-1 .
TGTGCCAGCAGTCTATACCTCAGGGATGAGCAGTTCTTC CASSLYLRDEQFF TRBV12-3/TRBV12-4 once TRBJ2-1 .
TGTGCCAGCAGCGGACCGGGACTAGCGGGAGTAGGGGAGCAGTTCTTC CASSGPGLAGVGEQFF TRBV9 . TRBJ2-1 TRBD2
TGTGCCAGCAGCGTAGGGGCTAGCGGGATAGGTACAGATACGCAGTATTTT CASSVGASGIGTDTQYF TRBV9 . TRBJ2-3 TRBD2
TGTGCCAGCAGTTTAGCGTCTACCCCCGGAGGAGTCTTC CASSLASTPGGVF TRBV12-3/TRBV12-4 . TRBJ2-1 .
TGTGCCAGCAGTTCCGGGGGACGCCGAGCTTTCTTT CASSSGGRRAFF TRBV28 . TRBJ1-1 .
TGTGCCAGTAGTATCGGGGGACAGCCCACAGATACGCAGTATTTT CASSIGGQPTDTQYF TRBV19 few TRBJ2-3 .
TGTGCCAGCAGCTTGGAGCGGGGTAGGTCACCCCTCCACTTT CASSLERGRSPLHF TRBV5-6 many TRBJ1-6 .
TGTGCCACCGGGCGTCCGGGAGCCAATGAGCAGTTCTTC CATGRPGANEQFF TRBV24-1 once TRBJ2-1 .
TGCGCCAGCAGCCAAACCCACGGGGGATTATCTGAGCAGTTCTTC CASSQTHGGLSEQFF TRBV4-3 . TRBJ2-1 .
. CASSKWAPGTSGVWNEQFF TRBV21-1 . TRBJ2-1 .
TGTGCCAGCAGCCGGGCCGGGACAGGGGACTTGTATGGCTACACCTTC CASSRAGTGDLYGYTF TRBV28 . TRBJ1-2 TRBD1
TGTGCCAGCAGCCACAGGCAGGGGACCAAGACGGGAGAGACCCAGTACTTC CASSHRQGTKTGETQYF TRBV5-4 . TRBJ2-5 .
TGTGCCAGCACCCCTAGGTACGAGCAGTACTTC CASTPRYEQYF TRBV21-1 once TRBJ2-7 .
TGCGCCAGCAGCTTGGGACAGCGGGGGAGTGGCTACACCTTC CASSLGQRGSGYTF TRBV5-1 many TRBJ1-2 .
TGTGCCTGGAGTAAAGGGGCCAATCAGCCCCAGCATTTT CAWSKGANQPQHF TRBV30 . TRBJ1-5 .
TGTGCCAGCAGTGAGCCTAGCGGCCGGGGAAACATTCAGTACTTC CASSEPSGRGNIQYF TRBV2 . TRBJ2-4 TRBD2
TGTGCCAGCAGGCCTAGACTAGCGGGGGGGCGAGAGACCCAGTACTTC CASRPRLAGGRETQYF TRBV6-2/TRBV6-3 few TRBJ2-5 TRBD2
TGTGCCAGCAGTTATGGGGTAGCGGGGACCACAGATACGCAGTATTTT CASSYGVAGTTDTQYF TRBV6-5 . TRBJ2-3 TRBD2
TGCGCCAGCAGCTGGGAGCGGGAGTCAATTGGCGGGGAGCTGTTTTTT CASSWERESIGGELFF TRBV5-1 . TRBJ2-2 TRBD2
TGTGCCAGCAGCGTGGGGGTAGCGGGGAACACCGGGGAGCTGTTTTTT CASSVGVAGNTGELFF TRBV9 . TRBJ2-2 TRBD2
TGTGCCAGCAGTTCTCCCTCGGGACTAGCGGGAACCGGGGAGCTGTTTTTT CASSSPSGLAGTGELFF TRBV28 few TRBJ2-2 TRBD2
TGCGCCAGCAGCCCCGGACAGGGGGACTATGGCTACACCTTC CASSPGQGDYGYTF TRBV5-1 . TRBJ1-2 TRBD1
TGTGCCAGCAGCCCACAGGGCTATAATTCACCCCTCCACTTT CASSPQGYNSPLHF TRBV11-2 . TRBJ1-6 .